This T cell receptor (beta chain) was documented in a study of cytomegalovirus exposure and HLA in healthy donors. V lost 4 bases, J lost 3 bases, and 4 bases stayed unmatched. Germline CDR1 reads SGHRS; CDR2 reads YFSETQ. The CDR3 consists of 15 residues. The repertoire was sequenced with immunoSEQ multiplex PCR; TCRdb's copy has only in-frame clones and lacks some. The sample lists around 150,000 clones; around 89% were seen once. V is TRBV5-1 and J is TRBJ2-7; 13 bases fit TRBD2. Sequenced input: PBMCs. This clonotype originated in a man in his late teens or twenties in good health and CMV-seronegative. The CDR3 reads CASSLGTSGIYEQYF. As DNA, the CDR3 is TGCGCCAGCAGCCTTGGGACTAGCGGGATCTACGAGCAGTACTTC. The full variable domain, rest sourced from reference TRBV5-1 and TRBJ2-7, is KAGVTQTPRYLIKTRGQQVTLSCSPISGHRSVSWYQQTPGQGLQFLFEYFSETQRNKGNFPGRFSGRQFSNSRSEMNVSTLELGDSALYLCASSLGTSGIYEQYFGPGTRLTVT.